These 23 T cell receptor beta chains were sequenced from one sample in a study of cytomegalovirus exposure and HLA in healthy donors. Vbeta (60) and Jbeta (13) primers were used in the PCR. TCRdb keeps only in-frame clones here, not all; method: immunoSEQ multiplex PCR. The sample consists of about 35,000 clones, 80% of them appearing once. The sequenced material came from PBMCs. The receptors stem from a male donor in good health and CMV-seronegative.

The gene calls are TRBV30 and TRBJ1-6; D is uncertain. V was clipped by 3 bases and J by 1 base, with 4 bases between them. The CDR3 has 13 amino acids. CDR1 is GTSNPN and CDR2 is SVGIG in the germline V gene (reference sequence). The CDR3 loop reads CAWRASYNSPLHF. CDR3 bases: TGTGCCTGGAGGGCATCCTATAATTCACCCCTCCACTTT.

The chain is built from TRBV25-1 and TRBJ1-1; unclear D gene. From germline, CDR1 is MGHDK and CDR2 SYGVNS. V was trimmed by 1 base and J by 4 bases, leaving 13 bases between them. This CDR3 contains 15 residues. CDR3 in DNA: TGTGCCAGCAGTGAATCCGGGTCGGGTTCCACTGAAGCTTTCTTT. Encoded protein: CASSESGSGSTEAFF.

This rearrangement joins TRBV9 to TRBJ2-7, with D hard to call. The CDR3 sequence is 13 residues long. CDR1 is SGDLS and CDR2 is YYNGEE in the germline V gene. Trimming took off 3 bases at V and 3 bases at J, with 10 bases between the two ends. CDR3 sequence reads: CASSAGHLYEQYF. As DNA, the CDR3 is TGTGCCAGCAGCGCGGGTCATCTCTACGAGCAGTACTTC.

The chain is built from TRBV5-1 and TRBJ2-7; D possibly corresponds to TRBD2 (5 bases). The CDR3 sequence is 11 residues long. Germline V gives CDR1 SGHRS, CDR2 YFSETQ. V was pared by 4 bases and J by 8 bases, with 10 bases between. As DNA, the CDR3 is TGCGCCAGCAGCCCGGGAAATAAGCAGTACTTC. It codes for CASSPGNKQYF.

J is TRBJ2-7 and V is TRBV6-1, with D tentatively TRBD1 (7 bases). Trimming took 5 bases from V and 2 from J, leaving 16 bases between them. The CDR3 consists of 15 residues. Germline V gene data show CDR1 as MNHNS and CDR2 as SASEGT. The CDR3 DNA is TGTGCCAGCAGTAAAGGGGGCGGGGATGCCTACGAGCAGTACTTC. It yields the protein CASSKGGGDAYEQYF.

The chain has TRBV4-1 and TRBJ1-1; 7 bases agree with TRBD1. With 3 bases clipped from V and 4 bases from J, the junction kept 8 bases outside the gene matches. Germline V CDR1 and CDR2: MGHRA, YSYEKL. The CDR3 runs to 15 residues. This CDR3 is CASSHGYRGATEAFF. CDR3 nucleotide sequence: TGCGCCAGCAGCCATGGTTACAGGGGAGCCACTGAAGCTTTCTTT.

This clone came up a few times. The V call is TRBV30, the J call TRBJ2-7, with D possibly matching TRBD2 (6 bases). The CDR3 has 14 amino acids. Germline V gene data show CDR1 as GTSNPN and CDR2 as SVGIG (reference sequence). Trimming shortened V by 1 base and J by 2 bases, and 12 bases separated the two germline ends. The CDR3: CAWSDPTGAYEQYF. For the CDR3, the DNA is TGTGCCTGGAGTGACCCGACGGGAGCCTACGAGCAGTACTTC.

This clone has only one observation. V usage is TRBV5-4 and J usage is TRBJ1-6; 7 bases map to TRBD1. The CDR3 is 14 residues long. Germline V gives CDR1 SGHNT, CDR2 YYREEE (reference sequence). V gave up 4 bases and J gave up 7 bases; unmatched junction bases: 5. The CDR3 nucleotides are TGTGCCAGCAGCCCGGACAGGATCAATTCACCCCTCCACTTT. Protein product: CASSPDRINSPLHF.

The rearrangement uses TRBV7-6 and TRBJ2-7; D perhaps matches TRBD1 (5 bases). CDR3 length: 13 amino acids. Germline V CDR1 and CDR2: SGHVS, FNYEAQ. V was cut by 2 bases and J by 2 bases, with 7 bases left in between. The CDR3 DNA reads TGTGCCAGCAGCTTACAGGGCGCCTACGAGCAGTACTTC. Its protein product is CASSLQGAYEQYF.

The chain combines TRBV7-9 with TRBJ1-4, with D perhaps TRBD1 (5 bases). The length of the CDR3 is 13 residues. The V end was cut by 5 bases, the J end by 8 bases, with 12 bases between. Germline V lookup: CDR1 SEHNR, CDR2 FQNEAQ (reference sequence). The CDR3 bases are TGTGCCAGCAGCCGGAGGGGCCGGGAAAAACTGTTTTTT. Protein: CASSRRGREKLFF.

The chain joins TRBV4-2 to TRBJ2-1, with TRBD2 identical over 12 bases. Trimming took 3 bases from V and 8 from J; bases not matched to a gene: 11. This CDR3 is 17 amino acids long. The germline V gene has CDR1 LGHNA and CDR2 YNFKEQ. The CDR3 spells CASSHDLSSGRVDEQFF. As DNA, the CDR3 is TGTGCCAGCAGCCACGACCTGTCTAGCGGGAGGGTCGATGAGCAGTTCTTC.

Worth noting for this clone: Here the CDR3 omits its conserved ending phenylalanine or tryptophan, so a read error is the likely source. The chain is built from TRBV6-5 and TRBJ1-1, with 7 positions matching TRBD1. The CDR3 sequence is 13 residues long. The V and J ends lost 6 bases and 6 bases, in that order; junction bases with no gene match: 7. Per the germline V gene, CDR1 is MNHEY and CDR2 is SVGAGI. In nucleotides, the CDR3 is TGTGCCAGCAGGATACAGGGGTTTTCTGAAGCTTTCGTT. Protein product: CASRIQGFSEAFV.

This clone was detected once. The chain links TRBV19 to TRBJ2-3; D possibly corresponds to TRBD1 (6 bases). This CDR3 comprises 14 residues. From germline, CDR1 is LNHDA and CDR2 SQIVND (reference sequence). Between the trimmed V and J ends, which lost 6 bases and 6 bases, there was a span of 16 bases. Written as DNA, the CDR3 is TGTGCCAGTAGCCTTGGACAGTCTAAGGATACGCAGTATTTT. Protein: CASSLGQSKDTQYF.

The rearrangement links TRBV4-1 to TRBJ2-5; tentatively, D is TRBD1 (6 bases). V lost 0 bases and J 5 bases, leaving 16 bases between the germline ends. The CDR3 is 16 residues long. The V gene's germline CDR1 is MGHRA and CDR2 YSYEKL. This CDR3 is CASSQDPRDNRETQYF. The CDR3 region has the DNA TGCGCCAGCAGCCAAGATCCCCGGGACAATAGGGAGACCCAGTACTTC.

The chain combines TRBV2 with TRBJ2-3; 14 bases map to TRBD2. J lost 1 base, V lost 6 bases, and 3 bases had no gene match. Germline CDR1 and CDR2: SNHLY and FYNNEI. CDR3 length: 16 residues. The CDR3 region has the DNA TGTGCCAGCAGGAGGACTAGCGGGAGGCGCACAGATACGCAGTATTTT. Encoded protein: CASRRTSGRRTDTQYF.

V gene TRBV18 combines with J gene TRBJ1-2, with 7 bases lining up with TRBD1. This CDR3 is built from 16 residues. CDR1 and CDR2 (germline): KGHSH, LQKENI. Trimming took 1 base from V and 8 from J; bases not matched to a gene: 13. This CDR3 is CASSPRVTEGARGYTF. As DNA, the CDR3 is TGTGCCAGCTCACCACGGGTCACTGAGGGGGCGCGGGGCTACACCTTC.

The genes are TRBV5-4 and TRBJ1-1; 12 bases are shared with TRBD1. The CDR3 covers 15 residues. Trimming removed 0 bases from V and 4 bases from J; junction bases left unmatched: 1. Germline V CDR1 and CDR2: SGHNT, YYREEE (reference sequence). The CDR3 bases are TGTGCCAGCAGCTTGGGGGGACAGGGGGCCACTGAAGCTTTCTTT. As protein: CASSLGGQGATEAFF. The full variable domain, completed using reference TRBV5-4 and TRBJ1-1, is ETGVTQSPTHLIKTRGQQVTLRCSSQSGHNTVSWYQQALGQGPQFIFQYYREEENGRGNFPPRFSGLQFPNYSSELNVNALELDDSALYLCASSLGGQGATEAFFGQGTRLTVV.

The CDR3 bases are TGCAGCGTAGATGACAGGGAAGGACAAGAGACCCAGTACTTC. The encoded protein is CSVDDREGQETQYF. The rearrangement joins TRBV29-1 to TRBJ2-5; 7 bases map to TRBD1. Per germline, CDR1 SQVTM and CDR2 ANQGSEA. Trimming cost V 6 bases and J 2 bases; bases outside gene matches: 9. The CDR3 spans 14 residues.

The chain joins TRBV6-5 to TRBJ1-6, with D maybe TRBD1 (5 bases). The V gene's germline CDR1 is MNHEY and CDR2 SVGAGI. Trimming pared 6 bases from V and 14 bases from J, leaving 14 bases between. The CDR3 is made up of 12 amino acids. For the CDR3, the DNA is TGTGCCAGCAGGGACATAGCCCTTTCCCTCCACTTT. It is translated as CASRDIALSLHF.

This clone came up a few times. The V call is TRBV5-1, the J call TRBJ1-1; D remains ambiguous. Per germline, CDR1 SGHRS and CDR2 YFSETQ. The CDR3 has 14 residues. The ends were cut back, 0 bases at V and 2 bases at J, with 8 bases in the middle. The CDR3 DNA reads as TGCGCCAGCAGCTTGGTTAGAATTAACACTGAAGCTTTCTTT. Translated: CASSLVRINTEAFF.

The V gene is TRBV6-5, the J gene TRBJ2-7; 12 bases are shared with TRBD2. Germline V lookup: CDR1 MNHEY, CDR2 SVGAGI. V was pared by 7 bases and J by 2 bases, with 6 bases of the junction left unmatched. CDR3 length equals 15 residues. This chain's CDR3 is CASTFLAGGAYEQYF. The DNA of the CDR3 is TGTGCCAGCACCTTCCTAGCGGGGGGGGCCTACGAGCAGTACTTC.

This clone counts as medium-sized. The V call is TRBV21-1, the J call TRBJ2-3; the D segment call TRBD1 is taken from the table without a DNA check. TRBV21-1 is a recognized pseudogene. CDR3 length: 17 amino acids. The CDR3 sequence is CASSKGRDRVRTDTQYF. The DNA of the CDR3 is TGTGCCAGCAGCAAAGGCCGGGACAGGGTACGCACAGATACGCAGTATTTT.

This clone was recorded only once. Germline is not matched at one junction end, which may reflect a read error. The V call is TRBV30, the J call TRBJ1-1; no definite D call. The CDR3 consists of 11 residues. Germline values: CDR1 GTSNPN, CDR2 SVGIG (reference sequence). The CDR3 DNA follows: TGTGCCAGTACAACGAACGCTGAAGCTTTCTTT. Translated, it gives CASTTNAEAFF.